This TCR beta chain was profiled in a study of shared clonotypes between healthy human individuals. The germline V gene encodes CDR1 MNHEY and CDR2 SVGAGI. The V and J ends lost 4 bases and 6 bases respectively, with 15 bases between them. The CDR3 is 14 residues long. Splitting the CD4+ cells yielded a CD45RA+ naive subset and a CD45RA-negative memory subset. Only in-frame clones appear in the TCRdb table, and some are missing; sequencing was by immunoSEQ multiplex PCR. The profile shows about 960,000 clones, around 80% of them singletons. This clone showed up just a few times. The chain recombines TRBV6-5 with TRBJ1-2, with D perhaps TRBD1 (6 bases). This receptor was identified in a man aged 18 to 30 in good health. The sequenced sample consisted of memory CD4+ T cells sorted from blood. The sample's subset: CD45RA-negative fraction. The CDR3 coding sequence is TGTGCCAGCAGTTTGAGGGGGAAGAGGGATGGCTACACCTTC. The encoded protein is CASSLRGKRDGYTF.